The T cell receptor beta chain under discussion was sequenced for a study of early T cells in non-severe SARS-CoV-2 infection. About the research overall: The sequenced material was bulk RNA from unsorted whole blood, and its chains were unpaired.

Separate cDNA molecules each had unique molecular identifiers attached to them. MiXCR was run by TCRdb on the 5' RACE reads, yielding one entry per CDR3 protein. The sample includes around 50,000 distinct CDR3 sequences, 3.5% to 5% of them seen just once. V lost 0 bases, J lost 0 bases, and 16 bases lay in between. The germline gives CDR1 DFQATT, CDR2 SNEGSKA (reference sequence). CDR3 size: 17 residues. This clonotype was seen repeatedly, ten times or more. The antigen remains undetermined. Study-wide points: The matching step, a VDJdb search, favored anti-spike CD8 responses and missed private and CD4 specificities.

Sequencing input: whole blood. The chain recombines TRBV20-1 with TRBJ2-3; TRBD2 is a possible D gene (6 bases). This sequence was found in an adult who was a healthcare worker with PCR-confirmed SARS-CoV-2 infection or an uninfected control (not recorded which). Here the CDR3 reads CSARDRGGASSTDTQYF. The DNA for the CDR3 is TGCAGTGCTAGAGATAGGGGAGGAGCCTCTAGCACAGATACGCAGTATTTT.